The present entry profiles one T cell receptor beta chain with its context. Antigen specificity is unknown. This specimen comes from a study of blood T cells in healthy people across ages. Notes on the study in general: It was found that TCR beta diversity correlated strongly with the percentage of naive T cells.

A J-beta primer mix and a sample-barcoded 5' primer were used in a second PCR of roughly 6 to 11 cycles. Every sample returned 2.5 million or more CDR3-containing paired-end reads. From the 5' RACE reads, TCRdb called clonotypes with MiXCR, one entry per CDR3 protein. The data contain about 650,000 distinct CDR3 sequences, under 65% of them singletons. Each sample had at least 7 million PBMCs isolated. The ends lost 7 bases at V and 4 bases at J; junction bases unmatched: 6. Germline CDR1 is MNHEY and CDR2 is SMNVEV (reference sequence). The CDR3 totals 13 residues. The sequence was collected from an elderly woman in good health. The sample taken for sequencing was blood. The gene calls are TRBV27 and TRBJ1-2; 7 nucleotides match TRBD1. CDR3 sequence reads: CASMKTGSYGYTF. CDR3 sequence (DNA): TGTGCCAGCATGAAGACAGGGTCCTATGGCTACACCTTC.